This T cell receptor (beta chain) was captured in a study of monozygotic twins with inflammatory bowel disease. Broader study findings: Healthy twins shared more clonotypes with others than IBD patients, most markedly active ones.

About this clonotype itself: The antigen is unknown.

The CDR3 length is 15 residues. Germline V gives CDR1 SGHRS, CDR2 YFSETQ. TCRdb re-called the 5' RACE reads and shows each CDR3 protein once, DNA omitted. The sample totals over 350,000 distinct CDR3 sequences. This clonotype originated in a human donor with ulcerative colitis or Crohn's disease, or a healthy co-twin of an affected twin (not recorded which). The J gene is TRBJ2-2, the V gene TRBV5-1; TCRdb picks TRBD1, but there is no DNA to check that call. Sequencing was carried out using blood. CDR3 region: CASSLFQGAAGELFF.